Described below is a single T cell receptor beta chain sequence and its context. The CDR3 is 14 amino acids. The junction had 4 bases not matched to a gene; V was cut back by 3 bases and J by 3 bases. Germline V lookup: CDR1 SGHTA, CDR2 FQGNSA. The assay was immunoSEQ multiplex PCR, and TCRdb's table has in-frame clones only and misses some. The table lists some 79,000 clones, about 90% of them singletons. The source of the sample is a study of OX40 agonist ivuxolimab in advanced cancers. About the study: Patients were roughly 81% male with ages roughly 23 to 79, mean 60. Antecedent anti-PD-1, anti-PD-L1 or anti-CTLA-4 therapy was permissible, with 30% to 50% having received some.

The timepoints at which blood was sampled were baseline, cycle 4 day 1, and cycle 7 day 1. The sequence derives from an adult with an advanced solid tumor such as melanoma, head and neck, liver or kidney cancer. The sequences come from CD4+ or CD8+ T cells sorted from blood, collected in a trial of the OX40 agonist ivuxolimab. The chain employs TRBV7-2 and TRBJ2-7; 8 positions agree with TRBD2. CDR3 nucleotides: TGTGCCAGCAGCTTGGGGACTAGGGTCTACGAGCAGTACTTC. This sequence encodes CASSLGTRVYEQYF.